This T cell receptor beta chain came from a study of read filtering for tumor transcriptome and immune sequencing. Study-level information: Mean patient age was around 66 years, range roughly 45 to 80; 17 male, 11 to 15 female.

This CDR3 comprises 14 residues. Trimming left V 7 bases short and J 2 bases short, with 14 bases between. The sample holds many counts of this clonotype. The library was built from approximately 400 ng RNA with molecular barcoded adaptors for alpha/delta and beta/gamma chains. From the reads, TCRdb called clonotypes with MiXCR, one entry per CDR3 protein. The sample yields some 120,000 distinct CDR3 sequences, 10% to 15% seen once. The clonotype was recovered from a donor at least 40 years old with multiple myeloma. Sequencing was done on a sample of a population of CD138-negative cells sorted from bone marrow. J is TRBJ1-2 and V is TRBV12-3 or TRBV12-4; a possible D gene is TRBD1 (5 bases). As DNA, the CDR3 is TGTGCCAGCAAAACCGGGACGCCAAACTATGGCTACACCTTC. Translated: CASKTGTPNYGYTF.